This section outlines one T cell receptor beta chain sequence together with its context. The target antigen is unknown. This sample is drawn from a study of cytomegalovirus exposure and HLA in healthy donors. Study-wide context: Of all 400 or so donors who were genotyped, roughly 81% belonged to the Caucasian-associated ancestry cluster. Study results and limitations: Clonal expansion, a later analysis showed, was greater in HLA-associated TCR beta chains than in equally common others. Most TCR sequences were seen very rarely across donors, but some public TCRs occurred in many. CMV serostatus was the only immune exposure information that was available.

Researchers ran the PCR with 60 Vbeta and 13 Jbeta primers. Some clones are missing from TCRdb's copy, which holds only in-frame ones; the method was immunoSEQ multiplex PCR. The repertoire has 150,000 to 200,000 clones, 75% of them found once; the top ten carry just under 5%. Per germline, CDR1 LGHNA and CDR2 YSLEER. The V end was cut by 0 bases, the J end by 2 bases, with 11 bases between. The CDR3 length is 17 residues. The sample comprised PBMCs. This sequence originates from a male donor in good health and CMV-seronegative. This chain connects TRBV4-3 to TRBJ2-6; D ambiguous. The CDR3 DNA is TGCGCCAGCAGCCAAGATCGTGTGGGCACTGGGGCCAACGTCCTGACTTTC. Protein product: CASSQDRVGTGANVLTF.